This T cell receptor beta chain derives from a study of cytomegalovirus exposure and HLA in healthy donors. Study conclusions and caveats: The investigators catalogued some 150 TCR beta chains as cytomegalovirus-associated.

60 Vbeta and 13 Jbeta primers were used in PCR. Produced via immunoSEQ multiplex PCR; TCRdb's table is partial and in-frame only. The sample yields approximately 150,000 clones, over 80% seen once. The CDR3 has 15 residues. Trimming left V 3 bases short and J 5 bases short, with 14 bases between. Germline V gene lookup returns CDR1 SGHVS and CDR2 FNYEAQ. Of note for this clone: What it binds is not known.

This cohort consisted of healthy bone marrow donors. The receptor's source is a man aged 50 to 60 in good health and CMV-seropositive. Sequencing input: PBMCs. This chain uses TRBV7-6 with TRBJ2-1; D might be TRBD2 (6 bases). The CDR3 DNA sequence: TGTGCCAGCAGCTTGAAGGTAGCGGTCGACAATGAGCAGTTCTTC. It encodes CASSLKVAVDNEQFF.